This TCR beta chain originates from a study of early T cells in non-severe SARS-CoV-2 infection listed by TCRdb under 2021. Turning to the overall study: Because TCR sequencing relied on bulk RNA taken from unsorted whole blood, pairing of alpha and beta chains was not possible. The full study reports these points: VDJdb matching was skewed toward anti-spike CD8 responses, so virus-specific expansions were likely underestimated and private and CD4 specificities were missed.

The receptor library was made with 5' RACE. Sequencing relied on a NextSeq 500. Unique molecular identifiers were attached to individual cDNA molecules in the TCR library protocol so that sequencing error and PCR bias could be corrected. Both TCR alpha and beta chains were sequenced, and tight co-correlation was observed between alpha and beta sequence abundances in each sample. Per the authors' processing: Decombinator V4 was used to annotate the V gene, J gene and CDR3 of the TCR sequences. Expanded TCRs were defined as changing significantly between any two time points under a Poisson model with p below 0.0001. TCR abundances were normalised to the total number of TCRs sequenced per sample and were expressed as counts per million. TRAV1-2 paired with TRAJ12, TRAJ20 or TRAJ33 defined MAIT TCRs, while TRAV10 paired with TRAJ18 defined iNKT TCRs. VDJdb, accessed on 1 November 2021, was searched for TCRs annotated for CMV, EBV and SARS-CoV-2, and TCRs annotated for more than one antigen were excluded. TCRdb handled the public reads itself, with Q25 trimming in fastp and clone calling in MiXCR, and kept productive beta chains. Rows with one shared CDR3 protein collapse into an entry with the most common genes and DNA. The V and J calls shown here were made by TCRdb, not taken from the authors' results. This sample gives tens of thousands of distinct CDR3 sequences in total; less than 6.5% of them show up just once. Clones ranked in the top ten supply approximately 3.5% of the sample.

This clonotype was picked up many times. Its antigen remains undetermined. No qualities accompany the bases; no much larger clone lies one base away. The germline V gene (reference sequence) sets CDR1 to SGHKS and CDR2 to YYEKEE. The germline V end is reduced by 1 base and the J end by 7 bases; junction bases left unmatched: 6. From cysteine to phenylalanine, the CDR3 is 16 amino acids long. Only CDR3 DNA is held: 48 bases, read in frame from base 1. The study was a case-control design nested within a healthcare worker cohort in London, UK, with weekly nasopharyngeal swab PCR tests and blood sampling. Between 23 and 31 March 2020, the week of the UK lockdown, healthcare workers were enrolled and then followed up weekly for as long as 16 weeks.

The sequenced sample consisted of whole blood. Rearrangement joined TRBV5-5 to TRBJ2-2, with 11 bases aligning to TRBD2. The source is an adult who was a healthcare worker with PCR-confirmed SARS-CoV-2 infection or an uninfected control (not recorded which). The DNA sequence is TGTGCCAGCAGCTTGACTAGCGGGAGTTCAAACGGGGAGCTGTTTTTT. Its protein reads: CASSLTSGSSNGELFF.